This T cell receptor beta chain was profiled in a study of response to subunit inactivated influenza vaccine. General study findings and limits: Only a handful of new T cells, the authors suggested, are recruited with each seasonal influenza vaccination.

This clonotype was seen at least ten times. Its antigen remains unknown. The ends were cut back, 0 bases at V and 3 bases at J, with 6 bases in the middle. Germline V CDR1 and CDR2: SGHRS, YFSETQ. CDR3 size: 13 residues. TCRdb itself ran the RT-PCR reads through MiXCR, one entry per CDR3 protein. The sample contains hundreds of thousands of distinct CDR3 sequences, approximately 18% of which appear only once. The chain combines TRBV5-1 with TRBJ1-2; no definite D call. The material was PBMCs from blood, obtained around 5 days after vaccination. The clonotype originates from a man aged 45-65 years who received an inactivated influenza vaccine. The CDR3 loop reads CASSLEGYYGYTF. CDR3 nucleotides: TGCGCCAGCAGCTTGGAGGGATACTATGGCTACACCTTC.